This T cell receptor (beta chain) emerged from a study of blood T cell repertoires in COVID-19. Across the whole study: The United States, Italy and Spain were the sources of the acute and convalescent COVID-19 samples.

Germline trimming cut 4 bases from V and 0 bases from J; bases unmatched to any gene: 8. Germline values: CDR1 SGHRS, CDR2 YFSETQ. The CDR3 contains 16 residues. Generated by immunoSEQ multiplex PCR, the TCRdb table keeps only in-frame clones and is missing some. The repertoire includes about 83,000 clones, 70% to 90% of them detected once, and 15% to 18% sits in the top ten. Sample: peripheral blood. The TCR was taken from a woman older than 75 with acute or convalescent COVID-19. V usage is TRBV5-1 and J usage is TRBJ1-2; TRBD1 aligns across 8 bases. DNA for the CDR3: TGCGCCAGCAGCGCCAGGGGGCGGACAGCTAACTATGGCTACACCTTC. Its translation is CASSARGRTANYGYTF.